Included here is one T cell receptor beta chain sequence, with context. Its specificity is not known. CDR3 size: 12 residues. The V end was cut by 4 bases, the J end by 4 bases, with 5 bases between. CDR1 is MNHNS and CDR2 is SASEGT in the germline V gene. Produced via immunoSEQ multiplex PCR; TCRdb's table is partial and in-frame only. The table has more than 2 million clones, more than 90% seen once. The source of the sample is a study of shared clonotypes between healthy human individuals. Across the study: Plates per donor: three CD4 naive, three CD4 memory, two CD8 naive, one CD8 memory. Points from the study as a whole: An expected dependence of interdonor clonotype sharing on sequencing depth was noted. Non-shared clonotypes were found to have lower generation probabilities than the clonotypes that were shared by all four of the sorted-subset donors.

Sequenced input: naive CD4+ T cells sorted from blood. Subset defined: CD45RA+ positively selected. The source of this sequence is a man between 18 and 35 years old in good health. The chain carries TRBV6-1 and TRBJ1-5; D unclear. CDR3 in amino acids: CASSALNQPQHF. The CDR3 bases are TGTGCCAGCAGTGCACTTAATCAGCCCCAGCATTTT.